The 3 T cell receptor beta chains below all came from one sample that was sequenced in a study of cytomegalovirus exposure and HLA in healthy donors. Vbeta (60) and Jbeta (13) primers were used in the PCR. The protocol was immunoSEQ multiplex PCR, while the TCRdb copy is restricted to in-frame clones and leaves out a portion. This repertoire includes roughly 50,000 clones. The sequencing sample was made of PBMCs. The receptors come from a female donor in good health and CMV-seronegative.

The V call is TRBV18, the J call TRBJ2-7; TRBD2 matches 8 bases. Germline V gene lookup returns CDR1 KGHSH and CDR2 LQKENI. The V segment lost 3 bases and the J segment 5 bases; nucleotides outside the gene matches: 3. CDR3 length: 13 residues. The CDR3 coding sequence is TGTGCCAGCTCACCGGGACTAGAAAACGAGCAGTACTTC. Encoded protein: CASSPGLENEQYF.

The chain links TRBV30 to TRBJ2-4, with TRBD2 as a possible D gene (6 bases). This CDR3 spans 12 amino acids. V was cut by 6 bases and J by 13 bases, with 19 bases left in between. Germline V CDR1 and CDR2: GTSNPN, SVGIG (reference sequence). The chain's CDR3 is CACGGTPGPQYF. In nucleotides, the CDR3 is TGTGCCTGTGGGGGGACTCCGGGGCCCCAGTACTTC.

The chain combines TRBV7-2 with TRBJ2-1; 8 nucleotides line up with TRBD2. The trim removed 7 bases at V and 7 bases at J, leaving 15 bases unmatched. The CDR3 extends over 16 amino acids. The germline V gene encodes CDR1 SGHTA and CDR2 FQGNSA. This chain's CDR3 is CASNPWPAGVGNEQFF. The CDR3 coding sequence is TGTGCCAGCAACCCCTGGCCAGCGGGAGTGGGGAATGAGCAGTTCTTC.